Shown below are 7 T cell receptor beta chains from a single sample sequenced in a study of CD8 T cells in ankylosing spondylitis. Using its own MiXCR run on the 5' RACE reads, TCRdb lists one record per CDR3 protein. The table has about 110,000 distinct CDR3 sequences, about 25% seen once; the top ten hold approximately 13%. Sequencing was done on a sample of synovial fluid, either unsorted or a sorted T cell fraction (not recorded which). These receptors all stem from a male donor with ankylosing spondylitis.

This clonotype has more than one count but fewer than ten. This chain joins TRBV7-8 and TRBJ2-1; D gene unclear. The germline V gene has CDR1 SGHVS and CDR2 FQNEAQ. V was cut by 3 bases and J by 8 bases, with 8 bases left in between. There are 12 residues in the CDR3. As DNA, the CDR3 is TGTGCCAGCAGCTTGGCCGCCCATGAGCAGTTCTTC. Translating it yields CASSLAAHEQFF.

CDR3 nucleotides: TGTGCCAGCAGCCTCCTCTCAGGGGGGTCCATAGAGACCCAGTACTTC. Translation: CASSLLSGGSIETQYF. The chain uses TRBV7-7 and TRBJ2-5; tentative D call: TRBD1 (7 bases). The CDR3 extends over 16 amino acids. Looked up from germline, CDR1 is SSHAT and CDR2 is FNYEAQ (reference sequence). Trimming cost V 5 bases and J 4 bases, with 20 bases left between them.

DNA for the CDR3: TGCGCCAGCAGCTTGGTAGTGAACACTGAAGCTTTCTTT. This codes for CASSLVVNTEAFF. This chain connects TRBV5-1 to TRBJ1-1; D is undetermined. V lost 0 bases and J 0 bases, leaving 3 bases between the germline ends. From germline, CDR1 is SGHRS and CDR2 YFSETQ. This CDR3 spans 13 amino acids. The full variable domain, in which reference TRBV5-1 and TRBJ1-1 provide the parts outside the CDR3, is KAGVTQTPRYLIKTRGQQVTLSCSPISGHRSVSWYQQTPGQGLQFLFEYFSETQRNKGNFPGRFSGRQFSNSRSEMNVSTLELGDSALYLCASSLVVNTEAFFGQGTRLTVV.

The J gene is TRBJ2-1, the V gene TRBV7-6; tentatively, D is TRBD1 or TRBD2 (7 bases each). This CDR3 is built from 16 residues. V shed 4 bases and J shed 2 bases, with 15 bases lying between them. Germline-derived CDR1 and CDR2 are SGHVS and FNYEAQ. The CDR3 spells CASSSLSGTAYNEQFF. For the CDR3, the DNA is TGTGCCAGCAGCTCCCTAAGCGGGACAGCCTACAATGAGCAGTTCTTC.

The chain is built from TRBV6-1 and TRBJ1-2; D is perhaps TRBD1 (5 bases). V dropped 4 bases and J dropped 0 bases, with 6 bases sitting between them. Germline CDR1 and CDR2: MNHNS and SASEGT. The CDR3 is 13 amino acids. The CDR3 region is CASSGGANYGYTF. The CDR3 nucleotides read TGTGCCAGCAGTGGGGGGGCTAACTATGGCTACACCTTC.

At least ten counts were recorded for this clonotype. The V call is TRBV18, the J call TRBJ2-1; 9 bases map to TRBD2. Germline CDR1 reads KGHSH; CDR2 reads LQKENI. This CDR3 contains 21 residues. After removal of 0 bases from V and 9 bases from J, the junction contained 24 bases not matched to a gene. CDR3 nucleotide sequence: TGTGCCAGCTCACCACCGAAAGGGGGCGGGGTAGCGGGAGAAGGTCTCCGTGAGCAGTTCTTC. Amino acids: CASSPPKGGGVAGEGLREQFF.

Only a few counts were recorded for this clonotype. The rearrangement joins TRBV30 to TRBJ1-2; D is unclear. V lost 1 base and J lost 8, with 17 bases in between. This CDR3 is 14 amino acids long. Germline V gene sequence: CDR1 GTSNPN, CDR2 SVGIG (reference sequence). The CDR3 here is CAWSGGPVFAGYTF. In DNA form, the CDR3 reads TGTGCCTGGAGTGGAGGACCCGTCTTTGCAGGCTACACCTTC.